A selection of T cell receptor beta chains follows, all from one sample in a study of T cell repertoires in cytomegalovirus infection. No cognate antigen is known for these TCRs. Via MiXCR, TCRdb re-called the reads, giving one row per CDR3 protein. In the table there are 150,000 or so distinct CDR3 sequences, 25% to 35% of which are singletons. The sequenced sample was CD8+ T cells from cultured PBMCs, obtained from culture after CMV antigen stimulation. These receptors originate from a human donor in good health (CMV status not recorded). Some clones in this sample may be carry-over from other donors' samples. CDR3s leave out the opening cysteine and the closing phenylalanine or tryptophan. Each record gives: J gene, D gene, V gene, CDR3 protein. The D gene is left open where the match is weak.

J gene: TRBJ1-1
D gene: NA
V gene: TRBV6-1
CDR3 protein: ASSVRGSASNTEAF

J gene: TRBJ1-2
D gene: NA
V gene: TRBV4-1
CDR3 protein: ASSQDPGNYGYT

J gene: TRBJ2-6
D gene: NA
V gene: TRBV7-9
CDR3 protein: ASSTLTKDSHSGANVLT

J gene: TRBJ2-1
D gene: NA
V gene: TRBV7-9
CDR3 protein: ASSYHSGHTSEQF

J gene: TRBJ2-5
D gene: TRBD2
V gene: TRBV12-3/TRBV12-4
CDR3 protein: ASSQRLAGEETQY

J gene: TRBJ1-2
D gene: TRBD1
V gene: TRBV7-9
CDR3 protein: ASSLRTGSLDYGYT

J gene: TRBJ2-7
D gene: NA
V gene: TRBV4-1
CDR3 protein: ASSQGGQPFYEQY

J gene: TRBJ2-7
D gene: TRBD2
V gene: TRBV7-6
CDR3 protein: ASSLAGSGLALEQY

J gene: TRBJ2-3
D gene: TRBD2
V gene: TRBV7-6
CDR3 protein: ASSLGTSADTQY

J gene: TRBJ2-7
D gene: NA
V gene: TRBV3-1
CDR3 protein: ASSQEGGRPYEQY

J gene: TRBJ1-1
D gene: TRBD1
V gene: TRBV2
CDR3 protein: ASSHAEDPGGIGGTEAF

J gene: TRBJ1-6
D gene: TRBD1
V gene: TRBV6-5
CDR3 protein: ASSYRAWTGGNSPLH

J gene: TRBJ2-7
D gene: TRBD1
V gene: TRBV6-5
CDR3 protein: ASTLATGTGSYEQY

J gene: TRBJ2-2
D gene: NA
V gene: TRBV29-1
CDR3 protein: SVVGGNTGELF

J gene: TRBJ2-1
D gene: TRBD2
V gene: TRBV11-1
CDR3 protein: ASRARLAGEYNEQF

J gene: TRBJ2-1
D gene: TRBD2
V gene: TRBV12-3/TRBV12-4
CDR3 protein: ASSAAGTSENEQF

J gene: TRBJ1-1
D gene: NA
V gene: TRBV4-1
CDR3 protein: ASSHAMGRNTEAF

J gene: TRBJ2-3
D gene: NA
V gene: TRBV7-8
CDR3 protein: ASSSEVVTDTQY

J gene: TRBJ1-1
D gene: NA
V gene: TRBV7-4
CDR3 protein: ASSHREMNTEAF

J gene: TRBJ1-1
D gene: NA
V gene: TRBV28
CDR3 protein: ASREPGTDNTEAF

J gene: TRBJ2-7
D gene: TRBD1
V gene: TRBV5-6
CDR3 protein: ASTFGTGGYEQY

J gene: TRBJ2-7
D gene: NA
V gene: TRBV7-9
CDR3 protein: ASSPMVSYEQY

J gene: TRBJ2-5
D gene: NA
V gene: TRBV6-2/TRBV6-3
CDR3 protein: ASRHYDLTQY

J gene: TRBJ1-1
D gene: NA
V gene: TRBV19
CDR3 protein: ASKASMNTEAF

J gene: TRBJ2-1
D gene: TRBD2
V gene: TRBV30
CDR3 protein: ACYSGGAYNEQF

J gene: TRBJ2-5
D gene: TRBD1
V gene: TRBV7-7
CDR3 protein: ASSKRQGAWETQY

J gene: TRBJ2-1
D gene: TRBD2
V gene: TRBV19
CDR3 protein: ASSFLAGSYNEQF

J gene: TRBJ1-2
D gene: NA
V gene: TRBV14
CDR3 protein: ASSQEGVLYYGYT

J gene: TRBJ2-1
D gene: TRBD2
V gene: TRBV7-6
CDR3 protein: ASSFTSGEDYNEQF

J gene: TRBJ2-1
D gene: NA
V gene: TRBV7-3
CDR3 protein: ASSSPGQSSYNEQF

J gene: TRBJ1-4
D gene: NA
V gene: TRBV28
CDR3 protein: ASSPSTGMPNEKLF

J gene: TRBJ1-1
D gene: NA
V gene: TRBV2
CDR3 protein: ASSRRGNTEAF

J gene: TRBJ1-2
D gene: NA
V gene: TRBV12-3/TRBV12-4
CDR3 protein: ASSPGGGYGYT

J gene: TRBJ2-3
D gene: TRBD2
V gene: TRBV2
CDR3 protein: ASSPSGGETDTQY

J gene: TRBJ2-1
D gene: TRBD2
V gene: TRBV5-1
CDR3 protein: ASSQSGGEGEQF

J gene: TRBJ2-6
D gene: TRBD2
V gene: TRBV11-3
CDR3 protein: ASSRGVGLSGANVLT

J gene: TRBJ2-7
D gene: NA
V gene: TRBV12-3/TRBV12-4
CDR3 protein: ASSFDDRGGEQY

J gene: TRBJ2-7
D gene: NA
V gene: TRBV12-3/TRBV12-4
CDR3 protein: ASRPLGEVEQY

J gene: TRBJ1-6
D gene: NA
V gene: TRBV12-3/TRBV12-4
CDR3 protein: ASSPRGLDSPLH

J gene: TRBJ1-1
D gene: NA
V gene: TRBV7-6
CDR3 protein: ASSPKGQLMNTEAF

J gene: TRBJ1-2
D gene: NA
V gene: TRBV6-6
CDR3 protein: ASSYNGVFYGYT

J gene: TRBJ2-2
D gene: TRBD2
V gene: TRBV7-6
CDR3 protein: ASRPKTSSTGELF

J gene: TRBJ1-1
D gene: NA
V gene: TRBV29-1
CDR3 protein: SVEDRMRSMNTEAF

J gene: TRBJ2-2
D gene: NA
V gene: TRBV15
CDR3 protein: ATSSRGNTGELF

J gene: TRBJ2-1
D gene: NA
V gene: TRBV20-1
CDR3 protein: SAPWGASYNEQF

J gene: TRBJ2-1
D gene: TRBD2
V gene: TRBV7-2
CDR3 protein: ASSFWLAGAPASNEQF

J gene: TRBJ1-2
D gene: TRBD1
V gene: TRBV7-2
CDR3 protein: ASSLLGGAGGSYGYT

J gene: TRBJ1-2
D gene: NA
V gene: TRBV20-1
CDR3 protein: SARDHRRGSDGYT

J gene: TRBJ2-7
D gene: TRBD1
V gene: TRBV12-3/TRBV12-4
CDR3 protein: ASSRTGGRYEQY

J gene: TRBJ2-2
D gene: NA
V gene: TRBV24-1
CDR3 protein: ATSWGPGELF

J gene: TRBJ2-3
D gene: NA
V gene: TRBV19
CDR3 protein: ASSMMTVRPGTAKDTQY

J gene: TRBJ2-2
D gene: NA
V gene: TRBV10-3
CDR3 protein: AISERDQNEGELF

J gene: TRBJ2-7
D gene: NA
V gene: TRBV7-9
CDR3 protein: ASSFPSGTGDYEQY

J gene: TRBJ1-1
D gene: NA
V gene: TRBV19
CDR3 protein: ASRKVTEAF